This T cell receptor (beta chain) was profiled in a study of STAT5B mutations in CD4+ large granular lymphocyte leukemia. This clone was detected only a few times. Its target is unknown. V lost 6 bases to trimming and J lost 2 bases, with 11 bases between them. This CDR3 has 14 residues. The germline V gene has CDR1 LNHDA and CDR2 SQIVND (reference sequence). Source study methods: A productive frequency of 2.59 x 10-5 was the lowest detectable. The data were produced by immunoSEQ multiplex PCR, yet TCRdb's version contains in-frame clones alone and is incomplete. D and trimming come from the DNA, and the V and J calls and clone size come from that table. The repertoire holds 25,000 to 35,000 clones, about three quarters seen once, with about 1% in the top ten. Study-wide findings and caveats: About a quarter of private leukemic clonotypes occurred rarely in other patients' non-leukemic repertoires.

The TCR sequence derives from a human donor in good health. This rearrangement joins TRBV19 to TRBJ2-1; D perhaps matches TRBD2 (6 bases). What was sequenced was CD4+ T cells from blood buffy coats. Here the CDR3 reads CASSKGGPYNEQFF. DNA for the CDR3: TGTGCCAGTAGCAAGGGAGGACCCTACAATGAGCAGTTCTTC.